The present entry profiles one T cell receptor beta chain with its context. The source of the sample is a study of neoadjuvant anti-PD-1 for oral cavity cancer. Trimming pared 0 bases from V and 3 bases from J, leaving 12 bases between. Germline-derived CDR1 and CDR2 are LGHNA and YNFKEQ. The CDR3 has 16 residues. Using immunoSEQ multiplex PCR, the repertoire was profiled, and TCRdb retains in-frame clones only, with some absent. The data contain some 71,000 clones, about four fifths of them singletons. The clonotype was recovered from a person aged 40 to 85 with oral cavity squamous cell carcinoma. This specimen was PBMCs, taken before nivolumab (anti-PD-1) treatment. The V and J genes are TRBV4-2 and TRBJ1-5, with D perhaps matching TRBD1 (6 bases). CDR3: CASSQEGRGYNQPQHF. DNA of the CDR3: TGTGCCAGCAGCCAAGAGGGCAGGGGCTACAATCAGCCCCAGCATTTT.